These T cell receptor beta chains were read from a single sample in a study of T cells in Graves' hyperthyroidism and ophthalmopathy. Each CDR3 protein gets one entry after TCRdb re-called the multiplex PCR reads with MiXCR. Among a few hundred thousand distinct CDR3 sequences listed, approximately 17% were seen once. What was sequenced was blood. The receptors were gathered from a man aged 18 to 30 with Graves' ophthalmopathy. CDR3s include the opening cysteine and the closing phenylalanine or tryptophan. Fields, in order: clone size, D gene, V gene, J gene, CDR3 protein, CDR3 DNA. A D gene is named only where the DNA matches it firmly. Clone size, where shown, is once, few, many, or a class for clones that have expanded.

clone_size: -
d_call: -
v_call: TRBV7-9
j_call: TRBJ2-3
cdr3_aa: CASSLSAVTDTQYF
cdr3_nt: TGTGCCAGCAGCTTATCTGCAGTGACAGATACGCAGTATTTT

clone_size: few
d_call: -
v_call: TRBV6-1
j_call: TRBJ2-2
cdr3_aa: CASNDRLNTGELFF
cdr3_nt: TGTGCCAGCAACGACAGGTTGAACACCGGGGAGCTGTTTTTT

clone_size: few
d_call: -
v_call: TRBV10-2
j_call: TRBJ1-6
cdr3_aa: CASSEEVRGPLHF
cdr3_nt: TGCGCCAGCAGTGAGGAAGTGCGGGGACCCCTCCACTTT

clone_size: many
d_call: -
v_call: TRBV3-1
j_call: TRBJ2-1
cdr3_aa: CASSQDGPYNEQFF
cdr3_nt: TGCGCCAGCAGCCAAGATGGGCCCTACAATGAGCAGTTCTTC

clone_size: many
d_call: -
v_call: TRBV5-1
j_call: TRBJ1-1
cdr3_aa: CASSLVPRRITEAFF
cdr3_nt: TGCGCCAGCAGCTTGGTTCCCCGAAGGATCACTGAAGCTTTCTTT

clone_size: many
d_call: TRBD1
v_call: TRBV29-1
j_call: TRBJ2-3
cdr3_aa: CSAPGGPRSTDTQYF
cdr3_nt: TGCAGCGCCCCAGGGGGACCGCGGAGCACAGATACGCAGTATTTT

clone_size: many
d_call: -
v_call: TRBV19
j_call: TRBJ1-2
cdr3_aa: CASSVGNYGYTF
cdr3_nt: TGTGCCAGTAGTGTGGGGAACTATGGCTACACCTTC

clone_size: -
d_call: -
v_call: TRBV7-9
j_call: TRBJ1-3
cdr3_aa: CASSLGRSSGNTIYF
cdr3_nt: TGTGCCAGCAGCTTAGGTAGGAGCTCTGGAAACACCATATATTTT

clone_size: many
d_call: -
v_call: TRBV12-3/TRBV12-4
j_call: TRBJ2-2
cdr3_aa: CASSLGGPGELFF
cdr3_nt: TGTGCCAGCAGTTTAGGGGGGCCCGGGGAGCTGTTTTTT

clone_size: many
d_call: -
v_call: TRBV7-9
j_call: TRBJ2-7
cdr3_aa: CASSSPGTHSYEQYF
cdr3_nt: TGTGCCAGCAGCTCCCCCGGGACACACTCCTACGAGCAGTACTTC

clone_size: -
d_call: -
v_call: TRBV6-2/TRBV6-3
j_call: TRBJ1-3
cdr3_aa: CASSRTGGDTIYF
cdr3_nt: TGTGCCAGCAGTCGAACGGGGGGAGACACCATATATTTT

clone_size: -
d_call: TRBD2
v_call: TRBV6-2/TRBV6-3
j_call: TRBJ2-2
cdr3_aa: CASSTSGRGLFF
cdr3_nt: TGTGCCAGCAGTACCTCAGGGAGGGGACTGTTTTTT

clone_size: many
d_call: -
v_call: TRBV2
j_call: TRBJ1-2
cdr3_aa: CASRQQGLDSYGYTF
cdr3_nt: TGTGCCAGCAGACAACAGGGTTTAGATTCCTATGGCTACACCTTC

clone_size: -
d_call: -
v_call: TRBV18
j_call: TRBJ1-4
cdr3_aa: CASSLSGPTNEKLFF
cdr3_nt: TGTGCCAGCTCACTCTCAGGGCCTACTAATGAAAAACTGTTTTTT

clone_size: many
d_call: -
v_call: TRBV2
j_call: TRBJ2-5
cdr3_aa: CASRGQGLPQETQYF
cdr3_nt: TGTGCCAGCAGGGGGCAGGGCCTTCCCCAGGAGACCCAGTACTTC

clone_size: -
d_call: TRBD1
v_call: TRBV6-1
j_call: TRBJ1-2
cdr3_aa: CASSGQGKGGYTF
cdr3_nt: TGTGCCAGCAGTGGACAGGGGAAAGGTGGCTACACCTTC

clone_size: many
d_call: -
v_call: TRBV10-3
j_call: TRBJ1-1
cdr3_aa: CAISESGGGTEAFF
cdr3_nt: TGTGCCATCAGTGAATCGGGGGGCGGTACTGAAGCTTTCTTT

clone_size: -
d_call: -
v_call: TRBV6-5
j_call: TRBJ1-4
cdr3_aa: CASSYSIRGFGNEKLFF
cdr3_nt: TGTGCCAGCAGTTACTCGATAAGGGGGTTCGGAAATGAAAAACTGTTTTTT

clone_size: few
d_call: -
v_call: TRBV27
j_call: TRBJ2-6
cdr3_aa: CASSPNDGANVLTF
cdr3_nt: TGTGCCAGCAGTCCAAATGATGGGGCCAACGTCCTGACTTTC

clone_size: -
d_call: TRBD1
v_call: TRBV11-2
j_call: TRBJ2-5
cdr3_aa: CASSPGQGDQETQYF
cdr3_nt: TGTGCCAGCAGCCCCGGACAGGGGGACCAAGAGACCCAGTACTTC

clone_size: -
d_call: -
v_call: TRBV28
j_call: TRBJ1-6
cdr3_aa: CASSFTGFSPLHF
cdr3_nt: TGTGCCAGCAGTTTCACAGGGTTTTCACCCCTCCACTTT

clone_size: -
d_call: -
v_call: TRBV28
j_call: TRBJ2-1
cdr3_aa: CASSFPPRSDEQFF
cdr3_nt: TGTGCCAGCAGTTTCCCCCCGCGAAGCGATGAGCAGTTCTTC

clone_size: many
d_call: -
v_call: TRBV11-2
j_call: TRBJ2-7
cdr3_aa: CASSPSPGNPGAYEQYF
cdr3_nt: TGTGCCAGCAGCCCAAGCCCAGGGAACCCCGGAGCCTACGAGCAGTACTTC

clone_size: many
d_call: TRBD1
v_call: TRBV28
j_call: TRBJ1-2
cdr3_aa: CASSLTGSLYGYTF
cdr3_nt: TGTGCCAGCAGTCTGACAGGGTCCCTCTATGGCTACACCTTC

clone_size: -
d_call: -
v_call: TRBV2
j_call: TRBJ2-3
cdr3_aa: CASRAAHASTDTQYF
cdr3_nt: TGTGCCAGCAGGGCAGCGCACGCTAGCACAGATACGCAGTATTTT

clone_size: many
d_call: -
v_call: TRBV6-2/TRBV6-3
j_call: TRBJ1-5
cdr3_aa: CASSYPTGGQPQHF
cdr3_nt: TGTGCCAGCAGTTACCCGACAGGAGGGCAGCCCCAGCATTTT

clone_size: -
d_call: -
v_call: TRBV4-2
j_call: TRBJ1-1
cdr3_aa: CASSQDQRQVDTEAFF
cdr3_nt: TGTGCCAGCAGCCAAGATCAAAGACAGGTTGACACTGAAGCTTTCTTT

clone_size: many
d_call: -
v_call: TRBV2
j_call: TRBJ1-1
cdr3_aa: CASSAGGPEAFF
cdr3_nt: TGTGCCAGCAGCGCCGGGGGCCCGGAAGCTTTCTTT

clone_size: few
d_call: -
v_call: TRBV29-1
j_call: TRBJ2-5
cdr3_aa: CSVGVRYQETQYF
cdr3_nt: TGCAGCGTTGGCGTACGGTACCAAGAGACCCAGTACTTC

clone_size: few
d_call: -
v_call: TRBV5-1
j_call: TRBJ2-5
cdr3_aa: CASVEQETQYF
cdr3_nt: TGCGCCAGCGTGGAGCAAGAGACCCAGTACTTC

clone_size: many
d_call: -
v_call: TRBV12-5
j_call: TRBJ2-3
cdr3_aa: CASGLGGDTQYF
cdr3_nt: TGTGCTAGTGGTTTGGGAGGGGATACGCAGTATTTT

clone_size: many
d_call: -
v_call: TRBV3-1
j_call: TRBJ1-1
cdr3_aa: CASSQVSSKAFF
cdr3_nt: TGTGCCAGCAGCCAAGTGAGTTCCAAGGCTTTCTTT

clone_size: -
d_call: TRBD1
v_call: TRBV7-2
j_call: TRBJ2-7
cdr3_aa: CASSRPPGQGSEQYF
cdr3_nt: TGTGCCAGCAGCCGGCCTCCGGGACAGGGATCCGAGCAGTACTTC

clone_size: -
d_call: TRBD1
v_call: TRBV20-1
j_call: TRBJ2-1
cdr3_aa: CSALDRVNEQFF
cdr3_nt: TGCAGTGCCTTGGACAGGGTCAATGAGCAGTTCTTC

clone_size: many
d_call: -
v_call: TRBV28
j_call: TRBJ2-7
cdr3_aa: CASSFQYEQYF
cdr3_nt: TGTGCCAGCAGTTTCCAGTACGAGCAGTACTTC

clone_size: few
d_call: -
v_call: TRBV10-3
j_call: TRBJ1-5
cdr3_aa: CAISGGSGSNQPQHF
cdr3_nt: TGTGCCATCAGTGGTGGGAGCGGGAGCAATCAGCCCCAGCATTTT

clone_size: many
d_call: -
v_call: TRBV14
j_call: TRBJ2-1
cdr3_aa: CASSGLGEANEQFF
cdr3_nt: TGTGCCAGCAGTGGTCTGGGGGAGGCCAATGAGCAGTTCTTC

clone_size: many
d_call: -
v_call: TRBV6-2/TRBV6-3
j_call: TRBJ2-7
cdr3_aa: CASSYHPGLPPPYEQYF
cdr3_nt: TGTGCCAGCAGTTACCACCCGGGGCTACCTCCCCCCTACGAGCAGTACTTC

clone_size: many
d_call: TRBD1
v_call: TRBV2
j_call: TRBJ1-6
cdr3_aa: CASNVDREGNSPLHF
cdr3_nt: TGTGCCAGCAACGTAGACAGGGAGGGTAATTCACCCCTCCACTTT

clone_size: -
d_call: TRBD1
v_call: TRBV6-1
j_call: TRBJ1-1
cdr3_aa: CASNKDRGTTEAFF
cdr3_nt: TGTGCCAGCAATAAAGACAGGGGGACCACTGAAGCTTTCTTT

clone_size: few
d_call: -
v_call: TRBV19
j_call: TRBJ1-5
cdr3_aa: CASSSSGQPQHF
cdr3_nt: TGTGCCAGTAGCTCTAGTGGCCAGCCCCAGCATTTT

clone_size: -
d_call: TRBD1
v_call: TRBV19
j_call: TRBJ2-7
cdr3_aa: CASSPEQGAYEQYF
cdr3_nt: TGTGCCAGTAGTCCCGAACAGGGGGCGTACGAGCAGTACTTC

clone_size: few
d_call: -
v_call: TRBV5-1
j_call: TRBJ2-3
cdr3_aa: CASSLRNTDTQYF
cdr3_nt: TGCGCCAGCAGCTTGCGAAACACAGATACGCAGTATTTT